This entry describes one T cell receptor beta chain. The antigen is not known. Amplification used 60 Vbeta primers and 13 Jbeta primers. Produced via immunoSEQ multiplex PCR; TCRdb's table is partial and in-frame only. The profile shows some 200,000 clones, just under 70% of them singletons. The sample is drawn from a study of cytomegalovirus exposure and HLA in healthy donors. The wider study: Assignment to the Caucasian-associated ancestry cluster applied to around 80% of the roughly 410 genotyped donors.

Those who donated were healthy bone marrow donors. Study outcomes and limitations: TCR beta chains numbering approximately 150 were designated cytomegalovirus-associated.

Losses at the gene ends were 0 bases for V and 0 bases for J; bases not matched to a gene: 8. The germline V gene encodes CDR1 LNHNV and CDR2 YYDKDF (reference sequence). The length of the CDR3 is 18 residues. The clonotype was recovered from a man aged 35-49 years in good health and CMV-seropositive. This chain links TRBV15 with TRBJ2-3, with TRBD1 matching over 8 bases. The sequenced material came from PBMCs. CDR3 sequence reads: CATSRDFSGGTSTDTQYF. CDR3 sequence (DNA): TGTGCCACCAGCAGAGATTTCTCAGGGGGCACAAGCACAGATACGCAGTATTTT.